The subject of this entry is one T cell receptor (beta chain). In its sample, this clonotype was seen a few times. Its antigen remains undetermined. Base qualities were left out, and no much larger clone turns up one base away. This specimen belongs to a study of blood T cells in healthy people across ages (dated by TCRdb to the mid-2010s). For the study in its entirety: In model experiments, roughly one uniquely barcoded TCR beta cDNA molecule per two T cells was captured by template switching. Using deep sequencing normalized with unique cDNA molecular identifiers, the study measured how TCR beta repertoire diversity changes with age. The donors were split into four age groups: young (average about 15 years), middle-aged (roughly 40), aged (over 55) and long-lived (roughly 88). To avoid experimental bias, donors of different ages were spread randomly across the sequencing lanes. The study analyzed two additional independent replicas of 1 million unique cDNA reads from the same blood draw for two donors, one aged 18 to 30 and one aged 80 or older. The paper's findings and limits, for the study overall: Because profiling used bulk unsorted PBMCs, naive and antigen-experienced compartments could not be compared conclusively. Observed TCR beta diversity correlated strongly with the percentage of naive T cells measured by flow cytometry. As age increased, observed TCR beta diversity per million T cells dropped in a roughly linear way, and a significant reduction was already evident by age roughly 36. Estimates of total diversity from one million sequenced T cells were regarded as lower bounds and underestimates. Compared with the aged group, the long-lived group had more naive CD4+ T cells, fewer expanded clones and increased TCR diversity, a pattern suggesting age selection. Because donor CMV infection status was unknown, age-related changes in expanded clonotypes were potentially confounded.

The receptor library was made with 5' RACE. The sequencer was an Illumina HiSeq 2500. A second roughly 6 to 11 cycle PCR used a sample-barcoded 5' primer and a J-beta primer mix. A template-switch 5' adaptor carrying 12 random nucleotides introduced a unique molecular identifier onto each TCR beta cDNA molecule. Each sample yielded at least 2.5 million CDR3-containing paired-end reads. First-strand cDNA was synthesized from all RNA with the Mint cDNA synthesis kit, primed by a TRBC-specific oligonucleotide. After uracil-DNA glycosylase treatment, a first 18-cycle PCR used universal primers M1SS and BC2_uni_R on all cDNA. Per the authors' processing: For normalization, 1 million high-quality reads, each with a distinct molecular identifier, were randomly selected from each sample. Reads with shared molecular identifiers were discarded instead of being binned into consensus sequences. MiTCR, run with a Q25 quality threshold and the strictest error-elimination algorithm, handled CDR3 identification, clonotype clustering and error correction. A nonparametric unseen species model with Euler transformation was used to estimate a lower bound on total TCR beta diversity. In-frame beta chains were kept once TCRdb had trimmed the public reads at Q25 with fastp and called clones with MiXCR. Rows merge per CDR3 protein into single entries with the most common DNA and genes. These V and J calls derive from TCRdb rather than the authors' analysis. The sample profile shows about 640,000 distinct CDR3 sequences; 58% of them were found once. The ten largest clones take up 35% to 40% of the sample.

The roughly 38 donors, aged roughly 6 to 95 years, were systemically healthy Caucasian individuals from Russia. Approximately 9.3 milliliters of peripheral blood were drawn from each donor into EDTA-treated Vacutainer tubes. Ficoll-Paque density-gradient centrifugation was used to isolate PBMCs, with at least 6 million per sample. Total RNA, at least 6 micrograms per sample, was extracted from PBMCs with Trizol reagent. Naive CD45RAhigh/CD27high T cell percentages were measured by flow cytometry on a PBMC aliquot from every donor. Reading the germline V gene gives CDR1 SNHLY and CDR2 FYNNEI. The CDR3 holds 13 amino acids from the cysteine to the phenylalanine. The sequence is cut down to CDR3 DNA, 39 bases in frame from base 1. At the junction V is shortened by 6 bases and J by 5 bases; bases outside the gene matches: 6.

This sequence originates from a man in his sixties in good health. Material: blood. Rearrangement joined TRBV2 to TRBJ2-7; the junction holds 8 bases that match TRBD2. The CDR3 here reads CASRGLAPHEQYF. The nucleotides read TGTGCCAGCAGAGGACTAGCTCCCCACGAGCAGTACTTC.